Shown below are 21 T cell receptor beta chains from a single sample sequenced in a study of T cells after posttransplantation cyclophosphamide (dated by TCRdb to the mid-2010s). To prepare the library, the immunoSEQ multiplex PCR assay was applied. TCRdb mirrors the immuneACCESS table, restricted to in-frame sequences. Some clones are absent from its copies; in checked studies, under half trace to an unresolved V gene, and the reason for the others is unknown. The sample records about 6,500 clones, almost 75% of which are singletons. The ten largest make up around 22% of the sample. The label giving this sample's treatment or condition can be read as: high-dose cyclophosphamide on days +3 and +4 as single-agent GVHD prophylaxis. For conditioning, the PTCy patients got busulfan and fludarabine, then a related or unrelated marrow graft, followed by cyclophosphamide on days +3 and +4. Sequenced here: PBMCs, sampled around 1,500 days after allogeneic stem cell transplant with posttransplant cyclophosphamide. The receptor set was obtained from a male patient aged 30 to 39 who received an allogeneic stem cell transplant from a related donor, was CMV-positive, and had acute GVHD only. Once a transplant has taken place, some T cells may be donor derived.

This chain connects TRBV4-3 to TRBJ2-1; 14 bases are shared with TRBD2. The CDR3 contains 17 residues. With V trimmed by 4 bases and J by 3 bases, 5 bases remained unmatched. CDR1 and CDR2 from the germline V gene are LGHNA and YSLEER. CDR3 amino acids: CASSPRTSGGNYNEQFF. CDR3 DNA sequence: TGCGCCAGCAGCCCGCGGACTAGCGGGGGGAACTACAATGAGCAGTTCTTC.

This clone was picked up one time. V and J are TRBV27 and TRBJ1-6; D may be TRBD1 (6 bases). The V gene's germline CDR1 is MNHEY and CDR2 SMNVEV (reference sequence). CDR3 length: 15 amino acids. Trimming removed 5 bases from V and 4 bases from J, with 12 bases in between. The CDR3 bases are TGTGCCAGCAGTATAAACAGGGAATATAATTCACCCCTCCACTTT. It is translated as CASSINREYNSPLHF.

Written as DNA, the CDR3 is TGTGCTAGTGCTAGACAGGGGATCACTGAAGCTTTCTTT. It is translated as CASARQGITEAFF. The chain joins TRBV12-5 to TRBJ1-1, with TRBD1 matching over 8 bases. The trim removed 7 bases at V and 4 bases at J, leaving 5 bases unmatched. CDR3 length: 13 residues. Germline CDR1 and CDR2: LGHNT and FRNRAP.

V usage is TRBV7-2 and J usage is TRBJ2-7, with 7 bases identical to TRBD1. V was pared by 5 bases and J by 3 bases, with 10 bases of the junction left unmatched. The CDR3 runs 15 residues. Germline CDR1 is SGHTA and CDR2 is FQGNSA. DNA of the CDR3: TGTGCCAGCAGCCCGACAGGGAATCTTTTCTACGAGCAGTACTTC. It specifies CASSPTGNLFYEQYF.

This clone was seen only once. CDR3 sequence (DNA): TGTGCCAGCAGCTACACTAGCGGGGGGGGCTCTGGGGCCAACGTCCTGACTTTC. It codes for CASSYTSGGGSGANVLTF. V gene TRBV11-2 combines with J gene TRBJ2-6; 13 bases agree with TRBD2. CDR3 size: 18 residues. V was pared by 4 bases and J by 0 bases, with 3 bases of the junction left unmatched. Looked up from germline, CDR1 is SGHAT and CDR2 is FQNNGV.

This chain connects TRBV13 to TRBJ1-2; D may be TRBD1 (5 bases). The CDR3 extends over 13 amino acids. Looked up from germline, CDR1 is PRHDT and CDR2 is FYEKMQ (reference sequence). Between the trimmed V and J ends, which lost 0 bases and 4 bases, there was a span of 6 bases. The CDR3 is CASSLGGGYGYTF. In DNA, the CDR3 is TGTGCCAGCAGCTTAGGGGGGGGCTATGGCTACACCTTC.

The chain links TRBV6-1 to TRBJ1-3; D is uncertain. The CDR3 is 16 residues long. Trimming left V 2 bases short and J 3 bases short, with 14 bases between. The germline gives CDR1 MNHNS, CDR2 SASEGT. DNA of the CDR3: TGTGCCAGCAGTGAATGGTCTTGGGGAGTTGGAAACACCATATATTTT. Its translation is CASSEWSWGVGNTIYF.

The chain carries TRBV5-4 and TRBJ2-7, with TRBD1 matching 8 bases. The CDR3 loop spans 15 amino acids. The germline CDR1 and CDR2 sequences are SGHNT and YYREEE (reference sequence). The V segment lost 4 bases and the J segment 3 bases; nucleotides outside the gene matches: 9. The CDR3 coding sequence is TGTGCCAGCAGCCTCTCCGGGACAGGCATCTACGAGCAGTACTTC. It is translated as CASSLSGTGIYEQYF.

This clone was seen a single time. The chain couples TRBV11-2 to TRBJ2-1, with TRBD2 matching 7 bases. The CDR3 is made up of 15 amino acids. J was trimmed by 5 bases and V by 8 bases; bases with no gene match: 12. The germline V gene encodes CDR1 SGHAT and CDR2 FQNNGV. As DNA, the CDR3 is TGTGCCAGCGACCTCGGTCTAGCGGACAACAATGAGCAGTTCTTC. Translating gives CASDLGLADNNEQFF.

The V call is TRBV15, the J call TRBJ2-3; 8 bases map to TRBD2. V was pared by 0 bases and J by 1 base, with 3 bases of the junction left unmatched. This CDR3 has 16 residues. Germline CDR1 and CDR2: LNHNV and YYDKDF (reference sequence). CDR3 nucleotide sequence: TGTGCCACCAGCAGAGACGCGGGAGGCCGCACAGATACGCAGTATTTT. Encoded protein: CATSRDAGGRTDTQYF.

V gene TRBV6-5 combines with J gene TRBJ1-1; D unclear. The germline V gene encodes CDR1 MNHEY and CDR2 SVGAGI. The ends were cut back, 2 bases at V and 1 base at J, with 8 bases in the middle. The CDR3 extends over 14 amino acids. CDR3 sequence reads: CASSYERENTEAFF. The CDR3 region has the DNA TGTGCCAGCAGTTACGAGCGGGAGAACACTGAAGCTTTCTTT.

The rearrangement joins TRBV2 to TRBJ1-2; 11 bases map to TRBD1. The V and J ends lost 10 bases and 8 bases, in that order; junction bases with no gene match: 9. The CDR3 runs 13 residues. Germline values: CDR1 SNHLY, CDR2 FYNNEI. The CDR3 loop reads CATTGQGGGGYTF. CDR3 DNA sequence: TGTGCCACCACGGGACAGGGGGGCGGCGGCTACACCTTC.

The chain uses TRBV19 and TRBJ2-2, with D uncertain. Trimming stripped 0 bases from V and 9 bases from J, with 8 bases between. The germline V gene has CDR1 LNHDA and CDR2 SQIVND (reference sequence). The CDR3 has 13 amino acids. The chain's CDR3 is CASSIDSTRELFF. CDR3 in DNA: TGTGCCAGTAGTATAGATTCGACACGGGAGCTGTTTTTT.

J is TRBJ2-3 and V is TRBV11-2; D is unclear. V gave up 6 bases and J gave up 5 bases, with 6 bases separating them. Germline V gene data show CDR1 as SGHAT and CDR2 as FQNNGV. The CDR3 is made up of 11 amino acids. The CDR3 bases are TGTGCCAGCAGTCGGGTAGATACGCAGTATTTT. It encodes CASSRVDTQYF.

The chain has TRBV19 and TRBJ2-3; 12 bases line up with TRBD2. Germline assignment: CDR1 LNHDA and CDR2 SQIVND (reference sequence). The CDR3 is made up of 15 amino acids. V shed 5 bases, J shed 6 bases, and the junction held 6 bases outside the gene matches. CDR3 in amino acids: CASSRTSGASDTQYF. For the CDR3, the DNA is TGTGCCAGTAGTCGGACTAGCGGGGCCTCCGATACGCAGTATTTT. Full variable domain (outside the CDR3, taken from reference TRBV19 and TRBJ2-3): DGGITQSPKYLFRKEGQNVTLSCEQNLNHDAMYWYRQDPGQGLRLIYYSQIVNDFQKGDIAEGYSVSREKKESFPLTVTSAQKNPTAFYLCASSRTSGASDTQYFGPGTRLTVL.

The chain carries TRBV7-8 and TRBJ1-4, with a possible D match to TRBD1 (6 bases). This CDR3 is built from 14 residues. V was trimmed by 4 bases and J by 1 base, leaving 7 bases between them. From germline, CDR1 is SGHVS and CDR2 FQNEAQ. In nucleotides, the CDR3 is TGTGCCAGCAGCTACAGGGAAACTAATGAAAAACTGTTTTTT. Encoded protein: CASSYRETNEKLFF.

This clone was seen a handful of times. The chain recombines TRBV7-2 with TRBJ1-6, with D perhaps matching TRBD1 (5 bases). Trimming took 1 base from V and 4 from J, leaving 14 bases between them. The CDR3 spans 17 residues. Germline CDR1 reads SGHTA; CDR2 reads FQGNSA. CDR3 bases: TGTGCCAGCAGCTTAGGGTCGGGGGGGAAGTATAATTCACCCCTCCACTTT. Translation: CASSLGSGGKYNSPLHF.

The rearrangement links TRBV19 to TRBJ2-3; 7 bases are a match to TRBD1. The CDR3 covers 15 residues. The germline V gene has CDR1 LNHDA and CDR2 SQIVND (reference sequence). J lost 1 base, V lost 4 bases, and 5 bases had no gene match. In DNA form, the CDR3 reads TGTGCCAGTAGTACATCCGGGACAGGCACAGATACGCAGTATTTT. Its translation: CASSTSGTGTDTQYF.

The rearrangement joins TRBV5-6 to TRBJ2-7; D is undetermined. CDR3 length equals 13 residues. V was trimmed by 1 base and J by 3 bases, leaving 8 bases between them. Germline CDR1 SGHDT, CDR2 YYEEEE. DNA of the CDR3: TGTGCCAGCAGCTTGCCCAACTACTACGAGCAGTACTTC. It is translated as CASSLPNYYEQYF. Full variable domain (rest looked up from reference TRBV5-6 and TRBJ2-7): DAGVTQSPTHLIKTRGQQVTLRCSPKSGHDTVSWYQQALGQGPQFIFQYYEEEERQRGNFPDRFSGHQFPNYSSELNVNALLLGDSALYLCASSLPNYYEQYFGPGTRLTVT.

J is TRBJ1-2 and V is TRBV5-4, with TRBD1 as a possible D gene (5 bases). This CDR3 contains 13 residues. V lost 3 bases, J lost 8 bases, and 14 bases lay in between. Germline CDR1 reads SGHNT; CDR2 reads YYREEE (reference sequence). The CDR3 spells CASSSVRDRGYTF. CDR3 sequence (DNA): TGTGCCAGCAGCTCGGTGCGGGACCGGGGCTACACCTTC.

This chain uses TRBV11-2 with TRBJ2-7, with D perhaps TRBD1 (5 bases). There are 14 residues in the CDR3. Trimming pared 2 bases from V and 6 bases from J, leaving 14 bases between. Germline loops: CDR1 SGHAT, CDR2 FQNNGV. The CDR3 region has the DNA TGTGCCAGCAGCTTATCCCGGACAATTTCCGAGCAGTACTTC. Amino acid sequence: CASSLSRTISEQYF. The whole variable domain, filled in from reference TRBV11-2 and TRBJ2-7, reads EAGVAQSPRYKIIEKRQSVAFWCNPISGHATLYWYQQILGQGPKLLIQFQNNGVVDDSQLPKDRFSAERLKGVDSTLKIQPAKLEDSAVYLCASSLSRTISEQYFGPGTRLTVT.